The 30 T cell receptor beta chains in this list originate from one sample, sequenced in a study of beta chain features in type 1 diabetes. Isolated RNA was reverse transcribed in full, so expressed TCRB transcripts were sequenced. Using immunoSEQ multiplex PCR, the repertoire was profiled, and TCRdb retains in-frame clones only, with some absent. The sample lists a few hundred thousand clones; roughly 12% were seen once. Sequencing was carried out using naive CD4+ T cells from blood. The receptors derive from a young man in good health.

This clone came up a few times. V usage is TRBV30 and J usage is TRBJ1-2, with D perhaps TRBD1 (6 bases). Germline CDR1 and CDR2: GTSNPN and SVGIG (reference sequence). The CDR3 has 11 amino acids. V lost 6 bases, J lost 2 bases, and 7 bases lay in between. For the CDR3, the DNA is TGTGCCTGTACAGGGAACTATGGCTACACCTTC. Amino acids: CACTGNYGYTF. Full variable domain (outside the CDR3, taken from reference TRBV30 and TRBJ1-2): SQTIHQWPATLVQPVGSPLSLECTVEGTSNPNLYWYRQAAGRGLQLLFYSVGIGQISSEVPQNLSASRPQDRQFILSSKKLLLSDSGFYLCACTGNYGYTFGSGTRLTVV.

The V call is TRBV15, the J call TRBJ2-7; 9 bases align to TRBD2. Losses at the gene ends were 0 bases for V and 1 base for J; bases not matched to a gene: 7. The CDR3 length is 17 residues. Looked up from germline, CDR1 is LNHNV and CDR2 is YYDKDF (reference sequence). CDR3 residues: CATSRDISSGASYEQYF. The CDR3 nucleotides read TGTGCCACCAGCAGAGATATTTCTAGCGGGGCATCCTACGAGCAGTACTTC.

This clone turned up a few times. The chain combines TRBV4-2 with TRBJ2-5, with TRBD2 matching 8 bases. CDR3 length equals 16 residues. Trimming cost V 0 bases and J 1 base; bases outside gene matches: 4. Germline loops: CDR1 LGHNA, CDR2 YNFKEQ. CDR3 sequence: CASSQDGAGGQETQYF. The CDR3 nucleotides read TGTGCCAGCAGCCAAGATGGGGCGGGGGGCCAAGAGACCCAGTACTTC.

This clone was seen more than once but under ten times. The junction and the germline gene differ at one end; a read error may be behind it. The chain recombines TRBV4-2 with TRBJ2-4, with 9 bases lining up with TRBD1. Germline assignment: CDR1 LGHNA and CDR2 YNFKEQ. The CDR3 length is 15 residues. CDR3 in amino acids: CASSHQDRGKGISDF. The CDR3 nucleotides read TGTGCCAGCAGCCACCAGGACAGGGGAAAAGGCATTAGTGACTTC.

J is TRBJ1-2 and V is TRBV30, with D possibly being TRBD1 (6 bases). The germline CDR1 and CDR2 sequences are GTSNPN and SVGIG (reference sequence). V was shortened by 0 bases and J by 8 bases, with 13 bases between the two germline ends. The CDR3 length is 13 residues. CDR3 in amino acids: CAWSVVHTGGYTF. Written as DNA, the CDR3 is TGTGCCTGGAGTGTGGTCCACACAGGGGGCTACACCTTC.

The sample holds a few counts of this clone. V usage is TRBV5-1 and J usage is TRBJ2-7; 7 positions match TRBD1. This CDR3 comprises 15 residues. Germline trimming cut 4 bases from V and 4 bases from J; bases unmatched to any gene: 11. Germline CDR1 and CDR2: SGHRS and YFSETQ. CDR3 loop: CASSVGGQESYEQYF. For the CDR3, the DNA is TGCGCCAGCAGCGTGGGTGGACAGGAGAGTTACGAGCAGTACTTC.

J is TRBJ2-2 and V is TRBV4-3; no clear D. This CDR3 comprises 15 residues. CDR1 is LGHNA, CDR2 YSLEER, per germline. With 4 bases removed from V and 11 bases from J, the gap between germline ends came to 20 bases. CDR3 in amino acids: CASSRYQERSGELFF. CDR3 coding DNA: TGCGCCAGCAGCCGATATCAAGAACGGTCAGGCGAGCTGTTTTTT.

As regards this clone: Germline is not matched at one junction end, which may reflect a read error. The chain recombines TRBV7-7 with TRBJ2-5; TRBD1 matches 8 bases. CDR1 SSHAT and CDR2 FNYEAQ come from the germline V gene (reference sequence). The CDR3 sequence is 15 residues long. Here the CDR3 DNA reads TGTGCTAGCAGCTCCGGACAGGGACCCCAGGAGACCCAGTACTTC. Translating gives CASSSGQGPQETQYF. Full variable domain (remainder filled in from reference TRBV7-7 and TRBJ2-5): GAGVSQSPRYKVTKRGQDVTLRCDPISSHATLYWYQQALGQGPEFLTYFNYEAQPDKSGLPSDRFSAERPEGSISTLTIQRTEQRDSAMYRCASSSGQGPQETQYFGPGTRLLVL.

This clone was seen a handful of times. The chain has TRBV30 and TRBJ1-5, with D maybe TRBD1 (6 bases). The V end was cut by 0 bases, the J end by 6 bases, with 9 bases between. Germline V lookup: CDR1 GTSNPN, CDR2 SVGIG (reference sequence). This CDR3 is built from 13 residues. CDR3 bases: TGTGCCTGGAGTGTAGCGGGGGCTCAGCCCCAGCATTTT. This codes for CAWSVAGAQPQHF.

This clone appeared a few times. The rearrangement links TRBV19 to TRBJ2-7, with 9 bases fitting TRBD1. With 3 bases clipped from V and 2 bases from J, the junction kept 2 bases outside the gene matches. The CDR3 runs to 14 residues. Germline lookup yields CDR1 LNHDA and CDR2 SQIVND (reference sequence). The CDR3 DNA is TGTGCCAGTAGTATGCGACAGGGGGCCTACGAGCAGTACTTC. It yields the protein CASSMRQGAYEQYF.

CDR3 residues: CASSILNYGYTF. The CDR3 coding sequence is TGTGCCAGTAGTATCCTAAACTATGGCTACACCTTC. The rearrangement links TRBV19 to TRBJ1-2; D ambiguous. The CDR3 length is 12 residues. Trimming cost V 3 bases and J 2 bases, with 4 bases left between them. Germline CDR1 reads LNHDA; CDR2 reads SQIVND (reference sequence).

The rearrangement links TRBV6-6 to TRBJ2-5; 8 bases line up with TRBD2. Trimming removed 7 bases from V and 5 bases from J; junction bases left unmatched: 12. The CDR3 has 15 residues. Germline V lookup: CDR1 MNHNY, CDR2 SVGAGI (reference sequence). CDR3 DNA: TGTGCCAGCACCGTTTGGCGGGGGGCCGGGGAGACCCAGTACTTC. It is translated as CASTVWRGAGETQYF.

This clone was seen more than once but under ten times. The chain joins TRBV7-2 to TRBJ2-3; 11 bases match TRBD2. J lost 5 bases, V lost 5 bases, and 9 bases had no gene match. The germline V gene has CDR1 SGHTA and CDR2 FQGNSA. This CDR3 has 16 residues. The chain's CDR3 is CASSISLAGDVDTQYF. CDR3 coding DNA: TGTGCCAGCAGCATCTCACTAGCGGGAGATGTAGATACGCAGTATTTT.

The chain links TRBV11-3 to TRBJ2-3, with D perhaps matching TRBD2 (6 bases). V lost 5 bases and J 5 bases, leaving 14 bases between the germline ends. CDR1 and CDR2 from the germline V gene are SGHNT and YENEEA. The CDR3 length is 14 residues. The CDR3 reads CASSDGTLLDTQYF. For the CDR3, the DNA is TGTGCCAGCAGCGATGGGACTCTCCTAGATACGCAGTATTTT.

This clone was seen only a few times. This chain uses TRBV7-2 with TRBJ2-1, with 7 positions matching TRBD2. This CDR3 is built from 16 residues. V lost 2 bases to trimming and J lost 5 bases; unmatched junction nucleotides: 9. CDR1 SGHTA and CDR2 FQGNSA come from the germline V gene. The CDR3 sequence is CASSLFASGTNNEQFF. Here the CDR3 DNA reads TGTGCCAGCAGCTTATTCGCCTCCGGGACTAACAATGAGCAGTTCTTC.

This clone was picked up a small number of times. The CDR3 DNA sequence: TGTGCCAGCAGCTTATGGGGAGAAACGAACACTGAAGCTTTCTTT. It yields the protein CASSLWGETNTEAFF. The rearrangement links TRBV7-9 to TRBJ1-1; D gene unclear. V was shortened by 2 bases and J by 1 base, with 11 bases between the two germline ends. CDR1 and CDR2 (germline): SEHNR, FQNEAQ (reference sequence). This CDR3 spans 15 amino acids.

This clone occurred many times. The CDR3 nucleotides are TGTGCCTGGAGTCAGGGGTTGGATATTGACAATGAGCAGTTCTTC. Translating gives CAWSQGLDIDNEQFF. The chain couples TRBV30 to TRBJ2-1; possibly TRBD1 for D (6 bases). Per the germline V gene, CDR1 is GTSNPN and CDR2 is SVGIG (reference sequence). The length of the CDR3 is 15 residues. Deletions cut 2 bases from V and 5 bases from J, with 16 bases between.

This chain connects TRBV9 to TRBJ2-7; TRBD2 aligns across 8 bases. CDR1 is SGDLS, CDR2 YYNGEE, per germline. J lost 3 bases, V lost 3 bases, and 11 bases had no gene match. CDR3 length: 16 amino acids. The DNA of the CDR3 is TGTGCCAGCAGCGCCAGAGCGGGAGAGTTGGGCTACGAGCAGTACTTC. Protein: CASSARAGELGYEQYF. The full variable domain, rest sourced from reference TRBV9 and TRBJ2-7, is DSGVTQTPKHLITATGQRVTLRCSPRSGDLSVYWYQQSLDQGLQFLIQYYNGEERAKGNILERFSAQQFPDLHSELNLSSLELGDSALYFCASSARAGELGYEQYFGPGTRLTVT.

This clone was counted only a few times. Here the CDR3 reads CAWSVPTSGGNEQFF. In DNA form, the CDR3 reads TGTGCCTGGAGTGTACCCACTAGCGGAGGCAATGAGCAGTTCTTC. This chain uses TRBV30 with TRBJ2-1, with TRBD2 identical over 8 bases. V shed 0 bases and J 6 bases; nucleotides not matched to a gene: 7. Germline loops: CDR1 GTSNPN, CDR2 SVGIG (reference sequence). The CDR3 spans 15 residues.

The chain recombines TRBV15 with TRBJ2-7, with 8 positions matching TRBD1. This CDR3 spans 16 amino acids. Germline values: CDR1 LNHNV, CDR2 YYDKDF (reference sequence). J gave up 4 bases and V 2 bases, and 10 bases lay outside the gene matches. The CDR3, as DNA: TGTGCCACCAGCAGAACAAAGGGACAGGAAATTTACGAGCAGTACTTC. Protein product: CATSRTKGQEIYEQYF.

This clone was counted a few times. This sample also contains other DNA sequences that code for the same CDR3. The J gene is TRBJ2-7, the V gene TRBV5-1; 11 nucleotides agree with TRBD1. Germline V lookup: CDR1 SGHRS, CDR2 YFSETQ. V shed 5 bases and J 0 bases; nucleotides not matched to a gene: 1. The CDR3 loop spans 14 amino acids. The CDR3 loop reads CASRGTGGSYEQYF. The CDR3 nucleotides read TGCGCCAGCAGGGGGACAGGGGGCTCCTACGAGCAGTACTTC.

The CDR3 region is CAWSVGTSGSNEQFF. In nucleotides, the CDR3 is TGTGCCTGGAGTGTAGGGACTAGCGGGAGCAATGAGCAGTTCTTC. The rearrangement links TRBV30 to TRBJ2-1; TRBD2 matches at 14 bases. CDR1 and CDR2 from the germline V gene are GTSNPN and SVGIG (reference sequence). The CDR3 sequence is 15 residues long. V was pared by 0 bases and J by 6 bases, with 1 base of the junction left unmatched.

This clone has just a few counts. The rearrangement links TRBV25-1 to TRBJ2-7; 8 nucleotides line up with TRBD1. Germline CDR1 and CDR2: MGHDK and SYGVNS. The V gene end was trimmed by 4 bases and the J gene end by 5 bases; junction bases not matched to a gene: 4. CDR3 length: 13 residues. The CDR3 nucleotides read TGTGCCAGCAGTGGACAGGGGACCCACGAGCAGTACTTC. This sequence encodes CASSGQGTHEQYF.

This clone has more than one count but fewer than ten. CDR3 in DNA: TGTGCCAGCCGCGTCGGACAGGGCTACGAGCAGTACTTC. The encoded protein is CASRVGQGYEQYF. The chain carries TRBV28 and TRBJ2-7; 8 bases map to TRBD1. This CDR3 is 13 amino acids long. CDR1 is MDHEN and CDR2 is SYDVKM in the germline V gene. V shed 8 bases, J shed 3 bases, and the junction held 6 bases outside the gene matches.

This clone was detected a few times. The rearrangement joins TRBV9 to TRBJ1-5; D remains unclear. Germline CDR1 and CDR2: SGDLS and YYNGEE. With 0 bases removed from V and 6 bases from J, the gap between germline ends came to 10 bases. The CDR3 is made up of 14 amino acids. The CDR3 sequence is CASSVGAVSQPQHF. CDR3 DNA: TGTGCCAGCAGCGTAGGGGCAGTAAGTCAGCCCCAGCATTTT.

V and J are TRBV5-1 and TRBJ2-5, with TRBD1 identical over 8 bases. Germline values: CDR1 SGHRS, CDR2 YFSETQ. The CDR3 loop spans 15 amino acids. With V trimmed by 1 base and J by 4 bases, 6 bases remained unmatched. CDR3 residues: CASSLQGASGETQYF. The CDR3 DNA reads TGCGCCAGCAGCTTGCAGGGGGCGTCGGGAGAGACCCAGTACTTC.

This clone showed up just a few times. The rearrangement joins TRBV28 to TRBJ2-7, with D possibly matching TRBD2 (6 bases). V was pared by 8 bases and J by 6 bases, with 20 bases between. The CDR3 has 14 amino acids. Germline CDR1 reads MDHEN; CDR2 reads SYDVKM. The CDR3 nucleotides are TGTGCCAGCGGACTGGGACTTTATACCGGCGAGCAGTACTTC. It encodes CASGLGLYTGEQYF.

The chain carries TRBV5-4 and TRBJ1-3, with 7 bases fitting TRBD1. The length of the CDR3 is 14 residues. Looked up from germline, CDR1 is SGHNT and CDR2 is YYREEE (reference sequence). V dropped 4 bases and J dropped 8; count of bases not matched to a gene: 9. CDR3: CASSQDRLSDTIYF. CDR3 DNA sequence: TGTGCCAGCAGCCAGGACAGGCTGAGTGACACCATATATTTT. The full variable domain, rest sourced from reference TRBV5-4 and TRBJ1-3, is ETGVTQSPTHLIKTRGQQVTLRCSSQSGHNTVSWYQQALGQGPQFIFQYYREEENGRGNFPPRFSGLQFPNYSSELNVNALELDDSALYLCASSQDRLSDTIYFGEGSWLTVV.

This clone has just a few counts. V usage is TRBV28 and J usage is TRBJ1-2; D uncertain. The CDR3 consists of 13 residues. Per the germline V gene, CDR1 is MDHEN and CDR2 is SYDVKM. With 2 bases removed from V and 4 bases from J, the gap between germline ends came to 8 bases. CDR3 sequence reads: CASSLSGSYGYTF. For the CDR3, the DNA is TGTGCCAGCAGTTTAAGCGGGTCCTATGGCTACACCTTC.

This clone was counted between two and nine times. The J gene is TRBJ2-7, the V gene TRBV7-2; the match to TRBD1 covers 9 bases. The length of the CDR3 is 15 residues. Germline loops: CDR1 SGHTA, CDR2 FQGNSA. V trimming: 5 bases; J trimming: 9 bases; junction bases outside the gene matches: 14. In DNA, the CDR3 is TGTGCCAGCAGCCCTCAAGCGGACAGGGGTGTAAGGCAGTACTTC. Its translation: CASSPQADRGVRQYF.